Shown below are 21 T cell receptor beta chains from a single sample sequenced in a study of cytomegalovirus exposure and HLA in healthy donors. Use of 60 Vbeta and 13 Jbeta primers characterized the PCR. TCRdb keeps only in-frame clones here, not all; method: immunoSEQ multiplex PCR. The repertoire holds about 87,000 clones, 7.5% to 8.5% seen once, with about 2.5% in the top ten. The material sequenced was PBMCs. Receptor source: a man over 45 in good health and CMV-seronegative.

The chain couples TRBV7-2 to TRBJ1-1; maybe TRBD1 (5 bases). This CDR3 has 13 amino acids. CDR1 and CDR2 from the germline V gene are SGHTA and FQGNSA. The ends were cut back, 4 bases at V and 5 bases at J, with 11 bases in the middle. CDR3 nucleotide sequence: TGTGCCAGCAGCTCCCAGGGAGGGACTGAAGCTTTCTTT. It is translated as CASSSQGGTEAFF.

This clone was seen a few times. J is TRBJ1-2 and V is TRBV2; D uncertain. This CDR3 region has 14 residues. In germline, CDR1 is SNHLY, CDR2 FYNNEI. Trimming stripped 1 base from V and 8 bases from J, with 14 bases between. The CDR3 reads CASSEESPKEGYTF. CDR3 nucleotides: TGTGCCAGCAGTGAAGAAAGCCCTAAGGAGGGCTACACCTTC.

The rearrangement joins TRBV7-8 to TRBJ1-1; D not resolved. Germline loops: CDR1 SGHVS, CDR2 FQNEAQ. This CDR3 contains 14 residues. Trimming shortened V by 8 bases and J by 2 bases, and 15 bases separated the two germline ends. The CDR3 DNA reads TGTGCCAGCCGCCCCGGTATCCATAACACTGAAGCTTTCTTT. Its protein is CASRPGIHNTEAFF. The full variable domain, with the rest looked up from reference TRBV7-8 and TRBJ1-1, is GAGVSQSPRYKVAKRGQDVALRCDPISGHVSLFWYQQALGQGPEFLTYFQNEAQLDKSGLPSDRFFAERPEGSVSTLKIQRTQQEDSAVYLCASRPGIHNTEAFFGQGTRLTVV.

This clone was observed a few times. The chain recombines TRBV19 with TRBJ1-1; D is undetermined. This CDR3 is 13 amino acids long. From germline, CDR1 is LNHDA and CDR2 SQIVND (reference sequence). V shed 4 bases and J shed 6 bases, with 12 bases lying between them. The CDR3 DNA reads TGTGCCAGTAGTAGGGAGAGGGAATCTGAAGCTTTCTTT. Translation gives CASSRERESEAFF.

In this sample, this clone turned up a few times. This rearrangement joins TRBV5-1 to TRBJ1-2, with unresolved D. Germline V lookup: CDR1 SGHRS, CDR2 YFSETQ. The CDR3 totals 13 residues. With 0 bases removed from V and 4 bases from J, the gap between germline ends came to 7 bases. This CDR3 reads CASSLDSSYGYTF. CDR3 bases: TGCGCCAGCAGCTTGGACTCGTCCTATGGCTACACCTTC.

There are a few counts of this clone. CDR3 sequence reads: CASSRLAGAGTDTQYF. For the CDR3, the DNA is TGTGCCAGCAGCCGACTAGCGGGGGCCGGAACAGATACGCAGTATTTT. The chain uses TRBV27 and TRBJ2-3; the match to TRBD2 covers 12 bases. This CDR3 comprises 16 residues. CDR1 MNHEY and CDR2 SMNVEV come from the germline V gene (reference sequence). The V and J ends lost 6 bases and 3 bases, in that order; junction bases with no gene match: 7.

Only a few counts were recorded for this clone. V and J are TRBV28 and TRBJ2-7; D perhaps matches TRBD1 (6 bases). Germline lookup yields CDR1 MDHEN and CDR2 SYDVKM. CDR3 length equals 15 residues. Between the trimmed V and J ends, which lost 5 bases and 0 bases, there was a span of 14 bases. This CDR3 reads CASSARTVLSYEQYF. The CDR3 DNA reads TGTGCCAGCAGTGCTAGGACAGTCCTCTCCTACGAGCAGTACTTC.

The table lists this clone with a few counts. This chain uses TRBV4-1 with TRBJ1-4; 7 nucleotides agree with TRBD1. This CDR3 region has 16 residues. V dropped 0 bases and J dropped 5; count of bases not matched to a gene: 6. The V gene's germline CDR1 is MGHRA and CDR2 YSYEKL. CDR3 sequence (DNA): TGCGCCAGCAGCCAAGATTGGGACAGTTTAAATGAAAAACTGTTTTTT. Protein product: CASSQDWDSLNEKLFF.

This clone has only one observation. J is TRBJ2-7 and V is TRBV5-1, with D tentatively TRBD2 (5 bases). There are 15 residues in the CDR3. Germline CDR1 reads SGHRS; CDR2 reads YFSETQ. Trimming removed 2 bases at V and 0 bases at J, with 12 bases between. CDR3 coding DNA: TGCGCCAGCAGCTTAGGTAAGGCGGGCTCCTACGAGCAGTACTTC. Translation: CASSLGKAGSYEQYF.

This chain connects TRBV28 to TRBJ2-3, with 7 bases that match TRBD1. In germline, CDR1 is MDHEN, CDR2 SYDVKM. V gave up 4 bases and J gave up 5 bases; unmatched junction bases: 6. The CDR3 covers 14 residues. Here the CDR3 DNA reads TGTGCCAGCAGTTCCGACAGGGCTGAAGATACGCAGTATTTT. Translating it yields CASSSDRAEDTQYF. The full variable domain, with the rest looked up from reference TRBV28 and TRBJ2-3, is DVKVTQSSRYLVKRTGEKVFLECVQDMDHENMFWYRQDPGLGLRLIYFSYDVKMKEKGDIPEGYSVSREKKERFSLILESASTNQTSMYLCASSSDRAEDTQYFGPGTRLTVL.

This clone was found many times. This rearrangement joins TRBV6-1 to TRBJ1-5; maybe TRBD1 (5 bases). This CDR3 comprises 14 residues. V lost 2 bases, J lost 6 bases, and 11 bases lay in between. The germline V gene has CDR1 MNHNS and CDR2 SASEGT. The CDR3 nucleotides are TGTGCCAGCAGTGAATATCGGGGGGGTCAGCCCCAGCATTTT. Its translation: CASSEYRGGQPQHF.

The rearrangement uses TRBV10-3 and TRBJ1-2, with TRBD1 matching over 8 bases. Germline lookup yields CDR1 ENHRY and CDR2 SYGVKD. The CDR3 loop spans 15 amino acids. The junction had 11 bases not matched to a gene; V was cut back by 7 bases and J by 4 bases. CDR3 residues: CAIMGSRGPGYGYTF. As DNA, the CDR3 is TGTGCCATCATGGGAAGCAGGGGGCCAGGCTATGGCTACACCTTC.

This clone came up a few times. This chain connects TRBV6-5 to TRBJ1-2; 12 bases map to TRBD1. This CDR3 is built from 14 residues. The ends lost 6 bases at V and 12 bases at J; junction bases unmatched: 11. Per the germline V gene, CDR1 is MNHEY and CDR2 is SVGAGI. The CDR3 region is CASSLGQGARGHTF. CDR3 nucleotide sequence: TGTGCCAGCAGCCTGGGACAGGGGGCTAGGGGCCACACCTTC.

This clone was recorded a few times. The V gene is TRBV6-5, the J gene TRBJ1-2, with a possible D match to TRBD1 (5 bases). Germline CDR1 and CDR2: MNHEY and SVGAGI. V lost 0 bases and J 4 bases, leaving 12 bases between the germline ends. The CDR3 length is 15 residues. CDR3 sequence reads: CASSYSKHQGYGYTF. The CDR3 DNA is TGTGCCAGCAGTTACTCGAAACATCAGGGCTATGGCTACACCTTC.

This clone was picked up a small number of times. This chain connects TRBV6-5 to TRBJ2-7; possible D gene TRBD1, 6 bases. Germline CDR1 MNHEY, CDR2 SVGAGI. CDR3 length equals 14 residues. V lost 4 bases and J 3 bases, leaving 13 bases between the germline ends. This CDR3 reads CASSLQGTDYEQYF. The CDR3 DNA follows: TGTGCCAGCAGTTTACAGGGAACAGACTACGAGCAGTACTTC.

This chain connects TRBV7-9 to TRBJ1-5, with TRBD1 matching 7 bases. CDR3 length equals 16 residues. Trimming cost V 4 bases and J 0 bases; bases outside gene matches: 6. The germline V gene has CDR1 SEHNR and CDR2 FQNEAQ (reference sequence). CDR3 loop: CASSSGQENSNQPQHF. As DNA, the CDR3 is TGTGCCAGCAGCTCTGGACAGGAAAATAGCAATCAGCCCCAGCATTTT.

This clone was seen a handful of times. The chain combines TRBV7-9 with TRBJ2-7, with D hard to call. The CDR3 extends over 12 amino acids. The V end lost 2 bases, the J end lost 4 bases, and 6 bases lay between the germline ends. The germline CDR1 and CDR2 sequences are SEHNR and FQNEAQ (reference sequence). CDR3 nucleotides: TGTGCCAGCAGCTTACGAGGTTACGAGCAGTACTTC. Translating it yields CASSLRGYEQYF.

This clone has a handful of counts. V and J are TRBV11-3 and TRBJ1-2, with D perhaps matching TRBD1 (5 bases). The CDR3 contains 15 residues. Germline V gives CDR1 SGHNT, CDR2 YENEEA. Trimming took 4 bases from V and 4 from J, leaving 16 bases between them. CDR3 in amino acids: CASSSRTLPVYGYTF. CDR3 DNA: TGTGCCAGCAGCTCGCGGACACTTCCAGTCTATGGCTACACCTTC.

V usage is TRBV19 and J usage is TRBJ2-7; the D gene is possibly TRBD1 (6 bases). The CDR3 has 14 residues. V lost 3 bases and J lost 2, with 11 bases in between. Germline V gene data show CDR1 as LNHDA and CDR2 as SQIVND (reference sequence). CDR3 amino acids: CASSIETGTYEQYF. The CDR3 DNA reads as TGTGCCAGTAGTATTGAAACAGGGACCTACGAGCAGTACTTC.

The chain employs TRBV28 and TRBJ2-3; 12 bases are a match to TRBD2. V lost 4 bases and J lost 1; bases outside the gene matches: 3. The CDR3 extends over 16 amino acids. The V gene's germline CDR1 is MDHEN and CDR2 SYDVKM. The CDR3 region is CASSSGTSGRTDTQYF. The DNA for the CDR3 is TGTGCCAGCAGTTCCGGGACTAGCGGGCGCACAGATACGCAGTATTTT.

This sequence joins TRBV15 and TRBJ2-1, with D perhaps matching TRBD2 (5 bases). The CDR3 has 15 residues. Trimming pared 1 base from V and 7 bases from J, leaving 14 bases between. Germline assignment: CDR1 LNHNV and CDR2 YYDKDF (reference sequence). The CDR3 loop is CATSRGSLVRNEQFF. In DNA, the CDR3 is TGTGCCACCAGCAGAGGCTCACTAGTGAGAAATGAGCAGTTCTTC. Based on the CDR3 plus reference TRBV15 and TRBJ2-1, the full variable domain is DAMVIQNPRYQVTQFGKPVTLSCSQTLNHNVMYWYQQKSSQAPKLLFHYYDKDFNNEADTPDNFQSRRPNTSFCFLDIRSPGLGDTAMYLCATSRGSLVRNEQFFGPGTRLTVL.